The 20 T cell receptor beta chains listed next were all sequenced from one sample in a study of OX40 agonist ivuxolimab in advanced cancers. Method: immunoSEQ multiplex PCR; TCRdb's copy keeps in-frame clones and lacks some. Of 60,000 to 80,000 clones in the sample, roughly 88% were seen once. Sequences were derived from CD4+ or CD8+ T cells sorted from blood, sampled in a trial of the OX40 agonist ivuxolimab. These receptors all stem from an adult with an advanced solid tumor such as melanoma, head and neck, liver or kidney cancer.

CDR3 nucleotide sequence: TGTGTCACCGGGGGTAGGGCGCTAGCGGGAGGAGGCGAGCAGTACTTC. Encoded protein: CVTGGRALAGGGEQYF. This chain joins TRBV10-3 and TRBJ2-7, with 11 positions matching TRBD2. Germline CDR1 ENHRY, CDR2 SYGVKD. This CDR3 region has 16 residues.

The V call is TRBV19, the J call TRBJ2-7, with a weak D call TRBD2 (7 bases). The length of the CDR3 is 14 residues. Germline V CDR1 and CDR2: LNHDA, SQIVND (reference sequence). Trimming pared 7 bases from V and 5 bases from J, leaving 18 bases between. CDR3 residues: CASTLRGGGHEQYF. In nucleotides, the CDR3 is TGTGCCAGTACCCTCAGAGGCGGGGGCCACGAGCAGTACTTC.

The chain uses TRBV5-4 and TRBJ1-6; no definite D call. The CDR3 is 12 residues long. V lost 5 bases and J lost 5, with 5 bases in between. Germline assignment: CDR1 SGHNT and CDR2 YYREEE (reference sequence). The CDR3 nucleotides are TGTGCCAGCAGTCGGGATAATTCACCCCTCCACTTT. It codes for CASSRDNSPLHF.

The CDR3 DNA reads TGCAGTGCCCCACTAGCGGATGAGCAGTTCTTC. As protein: CSAPLADEQFF. The chain combines TRBV20-1 with TRBJ2-1, with 8 bases identical to TRBD2. The CDR3 spans 11 residues. In germline, CDR1 is DFQATT, CDR2 SNEGSKA (reference sequence). Trimming took 6 bases from V and 8 from J; bases not matched to a gene: 3.

The chain is built from TRBV2 and TRBJ2-1; no definite D call. The length of the CDR3 is 15 residues. Germline-derived CDR1 and CDR2 are SNHLY and FYNNEI. The V gene lost 6 bases and the J gene lost 2 bases, with 14 bases spanning the gap. CDR3 residues: CASSSTEFTYNEQFF. The CDR3 nucleotides are TGTGCCAGCAGCTCGACTGAGTTTACCTACAATGAGCAGTTCTTC.

Only one count was recorded for this clone. This chain joins TRBV4-3 and TRBJ2-7; either TRBD1 or TRBD2 may supply D (5 bases each). Trimming removed 0 bases at V and 2 bases at J, with 17 bases between. Germline-derived CDR1 and CDR2 are LGHNA and YSLEER. The length of the CDR3 is 17 residues. Here the CDR3 DNA reads TGCGCCAGCAGCCAAGAGTGGGACGGACGTAGACCCTACGAGCAGTACTTC. Its protein is CASSQEWDGRRPYEQYF.

The genes are TRBV20-1 and TRBJ2-5; D is unresolved. This CDR3 comprises 11 residues. Between the trimmed V and J ends, which lost 3 bases and 5 bases, there was a span of 7 bases. Germline CDR1 is DFQATT and CDR2 is SNEGSKA (reference sequence). As DNA, the CDR3 is TGCAGTGCTAGGGACGGTGAGACCCAGTACTTC. It codes for CSARDGETQYF.

The CDR3 sequence: CASSRTDSYEQYF. In nucleotides, the CDR3 is TGTGCCAGCAGTAGGACTGACTCCTACGAGCAGTACTTC. The rearrangement uses TRBV5-6 and TRBJ2-5; D perhaps matches TRBD2 (5 bases). The J call may be faulty, since TRBJ2-7 better matches the DNA end. This CDR3 region has 13 residues. CDR1 and CDR2 (germline): SGHDT, YYEEEE.

The chain has TRBV28 and TRBJ2-5, with D perhaps being TRBD1 or TRBD2 (6 bases each). The CDR3 contains 18 residues. Trimming shortened V by 9 bases and J by 0 bases, and 26 bases separated the two germline ends. Germline V gives CDR1 MDHEN, CDR2 SYDVKM. The DNA of the CDR3 is TGTGCCAGTTCGAAACCCTTGGGGGGCAGAAACTACCAAGAGACCCAGTACTTC. Its translation: CASSKPLGGRNYQETQYF.

There are a few counts of this clone. The chain combines TRBV19 with TRBJ2-7; tentative D call: TRBD1 (5 bases). Germline CDR1 LNHDA, CDR2 SQIVND (reference sequence). The V gene lost 5 bases and the J gene lost 3 bases, with 11 bases spanning the gap. This CDR3 is 13 amino acids long. CDR3 sequence reads: CASSVLQGYEQYF. The CDR3 region has the DNA TGTGCCAGTAGTGTACTCCAGGGCTACGAGCAGTACTTC.

The chain couples TRBV11-2 to TRBJ1-1; D is ambiguous. The CDR3 sequence is 14 residues long. Germline V gene sequence: CDR1 SGHAT, CDR2 FQNNGV. Trimming cost V 0 bases and J 6 bases, with 11 bases left between them. CDR3 protein: CASSLDTDLPEAFF. CDR3 in DNA: TGTGCCAGCAGCTTAGACACAGATCTCCCTGAAGCTTTCTTT.

The table lists this clone with a count of one. This chain connects TRBV15 to TRBJ2-1, with 7 bases that match TRBD2. Germline lookup yields CDR1 LNHNV and CDR2 YYDKDF (reference sequence). The CDR3 is 16 amino acids. The V segment lost 0 bases and the J segment 0 bases; nucleotides outside the gene matches: 2. The CDR3 DNA is TGTGCCACCAGCAGAGAAGCGGGGAGCTCCTACAATGAGCAGTTCTTC. It encodes CATSREAGSSYNEQFF.

This clone was seen just once. The gene calls are TRBV18 and TRBJ2-1; 11 nucleotides align to TRBD1. The CDR3 extends over 16 amino acids. Germline values: CDR1 KGHSH, CDR2 LQKENI. V lost 4 bases and J lost 3; bases outside the gene matches: 5. The chain's CDR3 is CASSRSGTGGYNEQFF. Written as DNA, the CDR3 is TGTGCCAGCTCACGGTCCGGGACAGGGGGCTACAATGAGCAGTTCTTC.

The rearrangement joins TRBV7-2 to TRBJ2-7, with D possibly being TRBD1 (6 bases). With 5 bases removed from V and 1 base from J, the gap between germline ends came to 12 bases. The CDR3 covers 14 residues. Germline CDR1 and CDR2: SGHTA and FQGNSA. CDR3 sequence (DNA): TGTGCCAGCAGCACATACGGACAGTCCTACGAGCAGTACTTC. Translation: CASSTYGQSYEQYF.

This clone was detected once. The chain couples TRBV15 to TRBJ1-4, with 11 nucleotides matching TRBD1. The CDR3 length is 14 residues. Trimming took 5 bases from V and 7 from J; bases not matched to a gene: 3. Germline lookup yields CDR1 LNHNV and CDR2 YYDKDF (reference sequence). The CDR3 bases are TGTGCCACCAGCGTGGACAGGGGGCTTGAAAAACTGTTTTTT. It yields the protein CATSVDRGLEKLFF.

This clone was seen more than once but under ten times. The rearrangement links TRBV9 to TRBJ2-3; 12 positions match TRBD2. J lost 3 bases, V lost 3 bases, and 8 bases had no gene match. Germline values: CDR1 SGDLS, CDR2 YYNGEE. The CDR3 loop spans 17 amino acids. The CDR3 region is CASSARLAGVMTDTQYF. The CDR3 nucleotides read TGTGCCAGCAGCGCCCGACTAGCGGGAGTAATGACAGATACGCAGTATTTT.

This clone has only a few counts. The rearrangement links TRBV9 to TRBJ1-1; D unresolved. This CDR3 is 14 amino acids long. Per germline, CDR1 SGDLS and CDR2 YYNGEE. Trimming took off 0 bases at V and 1 base at J, with 7 bases between the two ends. The CDR3 here is CASSVDPTNTEAFF. CDR3 bases: TGTGCCAGCAGCGTAGATCCGACGAACACTGAAGCTTTCTTT.

This clone was seen only once. The chain couples TRBV19 to TRBJ1-2; D unclear. Germline loops: CDR1 LNHDA, CDR2 SQIVND (reference sequence). This CDR3 region has 12 residues. Trimming cost V 4 bases and J 8 bases, with 11 bases left between them. CDR3 sequence (DNA): TGTGCCAGTAGTAGCGTGCCGGGAGGCTACACCTTC. Translating gives CASSSVPGGYTF.

The chain is built from TRBV5-1 and TRBJ1-5; 10 nucleotides line up with TRBD1. The trim removed 5 bases at V and 7 bases at J, leaving 6 bases unmatched. This CDR3 is 14 amino acids long. CDR1 and CDR2 (germline): SGHRS, YFSETQ. This CDR3 is CASRLTGGGQPQHF. In DNA, the CDR3 is TGCGCCAGCAGACTGACAGGGGGCGGGCAGCCCCAGCATTTT.

The chain joins TRBV2 to TRBJ2-5; 7 bases map to TRBD1. The CDR3 consists of 16 residues. Unmatched junction bases numbered 12, after V lost 6 bases and J lost 2 bases. CDR1 is SNHLY, CDR2 FYNNEI, per germline. DNA for the CDR3: TGTGCCAGCAGCCAAGCCCCCACGACAGGGCAAGAGACCCAGTACTTC. As protein: CASSQAPTTGQETQYF.